Listed below are T cell receptor beta chains from one sample, sequenced in a study of immune evolution from preneoplasia to lung adenocarcinoma. Clones were sequenced by immunoSEQ multiplex PCR, and TCRdb holds only the in-frame ones, with some missing. The sample has approximately 6,900 clones; about 84% are singletons. The sample consisted of FFPE lung adenocarcinoma in situ tissue. These receptors all stem from a donor at least 70 years old with lung adenocarcinoma. The CDR3 runs from the conserved cysteine through the conserved F or W. A D gene is named only where the DNA matches it firmly. Clone size is shown for a subset of rows, as once, few, many or a class of expanded clone.

v_gene	j_gene	d_gene	abundance	CDR3nt	CDR3aa
TRBV6-1	TRBJ2-7	NA	NA	TGTGCCAGTCCGGACCCGACAGGAACCTACGAGCAGTACTTC	CASPDPTGTYEQYF
TRBV2	TRBJ1-2	NA	NA	TGTGCCAGCAGGCGGGAGTATGGCTACACCTTC	CASRREYGYTF
TRBV6-1	TRBJ2-7	TRBD2	NA	TGTGCCAGCACCACCGGGGGGAGTAGGATTTACGAGCAGTACTTC	CASTTGGSRIYEQYF
TRBV10-1	TRBJ2-1	TRBD2	NA	TGCGCCAGCAGTGAGGACCCTAGCGGGAGGTTATCTGAGCAGTTCTTC	CASSEDPSGRLSEQFF
TRBV2	TRBJ1-5	NA	few	TGTGCCAGCAGTGAAGGGTTGGCCGCAGTTAAGCCCCAGCATTTT	CASSEGLAAVKPQHF
TRBV7-6	TRBJ2-7	TRBD2	few	TGTGCCAGCGGGCCCGTAGCGGGAGACTTCCCCTACGAGCAGTACTTC	CASGPVAGDFPYEQYF
TRBV19	TRBJ2-2	NA	NA	TGTGCCAGTAGTTTTTCCACACGGGCCGGGGAGCTGTTTTTT	CASSFSTRAGELFF
TRBV30	TRBJ1-5	NA	NA	TGTGCCTGGAGTGGACAGATCAATCAGCCCCAGCATTTT	CAWSGQINQPQHF
TRBV5-6	TRBJ2-7	NA	NA	TGTGCCAGCAGCTGGGCCGGGACCGGTCCCTACGAGCAGTACTTC	CASSWAGTGPYEQYF
TRBV6-5	TRBJ1-3	TRBD1	NA	TGTGCCAGCAGTTACACCGGACAGGGGTCGGGAAACACCATATATTTT	CASSYTGQGSGNTIYF
TRBV2	TRBJ2-7	TRBD1	NA	TGTGCCAGCAGTCTACAGAAACCGGGACAGCAATACGAGCAGTACTTC	CASSLQKPGQQYEQYF
TRBV28	TRBJ2-7	NA	NA	TGTGCCAGCAGAGCCCCCCACTCCTACGAGCAGTACTTC	CASRAPHSYEQYF
TRBV4-1	TRBJ2-5	TRBD2	few	TGCGCCAGCAGCCAAGGGGGGTACGGGGGGGCCCGGGAGACCCAGTACTTC	CASSQGGYGGARETQYF
TRBV28	TRBJ1-1	NA	NA	TGTGCCAGCAGTTGGGGAACGCGGAGGAACACTGAAGCTTTCTTT	CASSWGTRRNTEAFF
TRBV5-4	TRBJ1-2	NA	NA	TGTGCCAGCAGCTTTAACTCGGGACGAGACTATGGCTACACCTTC	CASSFNSGRDYGYTF
TRBV28	TRBJ1-4	TRBD1	NA	TGTGCCAGCAGTTCGCCGACAGGGGTAGAAGAAAAACTGTTTTTT	CASSSPTGVEEKLFF
TRBV6-1	TRBJ1-3	NA	NA	TGTGCCAGCAGTCCCCTGCAGGGTAGAAACACCATATATTTT	CASSPLQGRNTIYF
TRBV15	TRBJ1-2	NA	NA	TGTGCCACCAGCAGAGATGAGGGGAGCTATGGCTACACCTTC	CATSRDEGSYGYTF
TRBV10-3	TRBJ2-3	TRBD2	NA	TGTGCCGTCGGGGAGGGCCTGGATACGCAGTATTTT	CAVGEGLDTQYF
TRBV7-2	TRBJ2-6	NA	NA	TGTGCCAGCAGCTTTTGGCGTTCTGGGCCCAACGTCCTGACTTTC	CASSFWRSGPNVLTF
TRBV5-8	TRBJ2-3	TRBD2	NA	TGTGCCAGCAGCTTGGCACTAGCGGGACGCACAGATACGCAGTATTTT	CASSLALAGRTDTQYF
TRBV6-5	TRBJ1-2	NA	NA	TGTGCCAGCAGTTACCGGGACACCAACTATGGCTACACCTTC	CASSYRDTNYGYTF